The present entry profiles one T cell receptor beta chain with its context. What this receptor recognizes is not known. No base-level quality is on record; no much larger clone is a single base apart. Library creation used PCR. Sequenced using an Illumina HiSeq 2500. To reduce PCR and sequencing biases, unique molecular identifiers were incorporated into the TCR beta cDNA libraries. Roughly 500,000 cDNA molecules were obtained per 1 to 10 million input T cells, so each molecule approximated one T cell. The patient libraries were prepared and sequenced using the same protocol as the earlier healthy control dataset. Samples belonging to the same batch were prepared together, multiplexed and sequenced on a shared HiSeq lane. The authors processed their data as follows. Raw barcoded reads were processed with MIGEC, and single-read molecular identifier groups were discarded before consensus assembly and CDR3 extraction. VDJtools was used for post-analysis of the clonotype tables, and diversity was normalized by down-sampling every dataset to the size of the smallest sample. Repertoire overlap clustering matched CDR3 amino acid but not nucleotide sequences to correct batch-related cross-sample contamination. TCRdb reprocessing: public reads trimmed at Q25 with fastp, clones called with MiXCR, in-frame beta chains kept. For every CDR3 protein sequence, its rows merge into one entry that carries the most common genes and DNA. In this record, the V and J calls reflect TCRdb's handling and not the investigators' own analysis. Recorded for this sample are fewer than 900,000 distinct CDR3 sequences; around 45% of them occurred a single time. Roughly 5% of the sample is taken by the ten largest.

TCR beta repertoires were profiled from peripheral blood of some 13 young patients with multiple sclerosis to demonstrate the VDJtools post-analysis software. The multiple sclerosis patients were children and adolescents ranging in age from roughly 6 to 15 years. Counted from cysteine to phenylalanine, this CDR3 has 12 amino acids. Only the CDR3 DNA is retained, 36 bases long and in frame from the first base. CDR1 SQVTM and CDR2 ANQGSEA are derived from the germline V gene. The sample is drawn from a study of post-analysis software for immune sequencing data (dated by TCRdb to the mid-2010s). Notes on the research overall: Disease courses on record covered relapsing-remitting, secondary progressive and progressive-relapsing multiple sclerosis, though some patients had no subtype annotation. Patient repertoires were compared against roughly 11 previously published healthy control repertoires from donors aged 6 to 25 years. A subset of samples was prepared in parallel using single-end sample barcoding, then pooled and co-amplified after Illumina adapter ligation.

The paper's findings and limits, for the study overall: Direct clustering with F measure showed strong co-clustering of samples prepared in the same batch, prompting a batch-effect correction. The multiple sclerosis patient group was slightly younger than the control group. Compared with controls, multiple sclerosis patients had significantly lower normalized Chao1 diversity, a finding suggesting substantial peripheral T-cell clonal expansion. A handful of TRBV segments, including TRBV5-6, TRBV5-1 and TRBV20-1, were significantly more frequent in patients than controls.

The sequence links TRBV29-1 to TRBJ2-5; 7 bases in between match TRBD1. The closer fit of TRBJ2-7 to the DNA end suggests the J call may be wrong. Sequencing input: blood. This clonotype was sampled from a girl between 10 and 17 years old with multiple sclerosis. The nucleotide sequence is TGCAGCGTTGCTGAGACAGGGTACGAGCAGTACTTC. Its protein product is CSVAETGYEQYF.